This T cell receptor beta chain comes out of a study of blood T cell repertoires in COVID-19. About the study: Nucleic acid was either cDNA or gDNA, and it came from T cells, B-cell-depleted T cells, or PBMCs.

Trimming pared 5 bases from V and 7 bases from J, leaving 9 bases between. The CDR3 runs to 12 residues. CDR1 and CDR2 from the germline V gene are SEHNR and FQNEAQ (reference sequence). Data came from immunoSEQ multiplex PCR; TCRdb stores just in-frame clones and leaves some out. The data show roughly 520,000 clones, around 89% seen once. Residents of about two dozen US areas, aged about 18 to 100 years, made up the participants. This TCR was recovered from a woman aged 40 to 50 who had recovered from COVID-19. The specimen sequenced was PBMCs or T cells enriched from blood (not recorded which). The J gene is TRBJ2-4, the V gene TRBV7-9, with D unclear. Here the CDR3 DNA reads TGTGCCAGCAGCCTCCCGTCTAACATTCAGTACTTC. Amino acids: CASSLPSNIQYF.